The 2 T cell receptor beta chains below all came from one sample that was sequenced in a study of human T cells and chemical hapten exposure. TCRdb passed the RACE reads through MiXCR, listing each CDR3 protein once. Seen here are roughly 380,000 distinct CDR3 sequences, about 4.8% observed once, and the top ten hold 2% to 2.5%. Time point here: patch test 1, 2 weeks after DPC sensitization. Indicated treatment: therapeutic diphenylcyclopropenone sensitization with weekly scalp DPC. Sequences were derived from whole blood, sampled in connection with sensitization to the hapten diphenylcyclopropenone (DPC). These receptors all come from a woman between 45 and 60 years old with alopecia areata. Some clones in this sample may be carry-over from other donors' samples.

This clonotype was counted only a few times. The chain combines TRBV3-1 with TRBJ2-1; 13 nucleotides match TRBD2. Trimming took 1 base from V and 10 from J; bases not matched to a gene: 7. CDR1 is LGHDT, CDR2 YNNKEL, per germline (reference sequence). The CDR3 is 16 residues long. The CDR3 here is CASSQVLRTSGGEQFF. As DNA, the CDR3 is TGTGCCAGCAGCCAAGTTTTGAGGACTAGCGGGGGAGAGCAGTTCTTC.

In its sample, this clonotype was seen many times. The J gene is TRBJ1-5, the V gene TRBV6-5; possible D gene TRBD1, 5 bases. This CDR3 is 15 amino acids long. Germline V gene sequence: CDR1 MNHEY, CDR2 SVGAGI. Trimming stripped 6 bases from V and 1 base from J, with 13 bases between. This chain's CDR3 is CASRGSTESNQPQHF. CDR3 DNA: TGTGCCAGCAGGGGATCGACAGAGAGCAATCAGCCCCAGCATTTT.